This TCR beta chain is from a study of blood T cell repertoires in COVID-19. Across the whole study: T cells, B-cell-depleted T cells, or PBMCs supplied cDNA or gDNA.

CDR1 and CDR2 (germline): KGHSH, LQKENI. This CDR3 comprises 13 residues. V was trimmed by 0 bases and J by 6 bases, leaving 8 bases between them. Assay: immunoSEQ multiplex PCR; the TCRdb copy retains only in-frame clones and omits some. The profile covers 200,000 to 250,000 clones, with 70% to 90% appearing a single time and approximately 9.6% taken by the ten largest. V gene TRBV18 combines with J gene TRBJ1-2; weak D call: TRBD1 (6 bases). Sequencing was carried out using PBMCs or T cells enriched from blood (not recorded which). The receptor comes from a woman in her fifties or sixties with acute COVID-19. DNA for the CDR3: TGTGCCAGCTCACCACCGGCAGGGGATGGCTACACCTTC. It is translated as CASSPPAGDGYTF.